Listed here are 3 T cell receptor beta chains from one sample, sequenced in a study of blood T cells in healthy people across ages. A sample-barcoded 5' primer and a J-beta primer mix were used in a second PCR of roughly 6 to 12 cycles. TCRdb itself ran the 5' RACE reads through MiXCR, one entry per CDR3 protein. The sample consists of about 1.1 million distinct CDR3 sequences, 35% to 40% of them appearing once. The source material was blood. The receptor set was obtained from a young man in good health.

The CDR3 here is CSVEGSGTNEKLFF. CDR3 coding DNA: TGCAGCGTTGAGGGGAGCGGGACTAATGAAAAACTGTTTTTT. The rearrangement uses TRBV29-1 and TRBJ1-4, with D unresolved. CDR1 is SQVTM, CDR2 ANQGSEA, per germline. CDR3 length equals 14 residues. V lost 3 bases, J lost 2 bases, and 10 bases lay in between.

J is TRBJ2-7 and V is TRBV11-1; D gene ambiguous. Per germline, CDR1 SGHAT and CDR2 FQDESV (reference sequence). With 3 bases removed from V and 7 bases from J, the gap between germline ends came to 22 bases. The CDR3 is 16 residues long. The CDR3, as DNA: TGTGCCAGCAGCTTCCCCCGGTTAGGGTCCTACAATGAGCAGTACTTC. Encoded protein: CASSFPRLGSYNEQYF.

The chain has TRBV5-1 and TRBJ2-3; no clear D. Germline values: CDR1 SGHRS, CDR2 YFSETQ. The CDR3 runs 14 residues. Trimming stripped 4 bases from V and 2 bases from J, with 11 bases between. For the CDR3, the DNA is TGCGCCAGCAGCCGGTCATCCAACACAGATACGCAGTATTTT. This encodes CASSRSSNTDTQYF.